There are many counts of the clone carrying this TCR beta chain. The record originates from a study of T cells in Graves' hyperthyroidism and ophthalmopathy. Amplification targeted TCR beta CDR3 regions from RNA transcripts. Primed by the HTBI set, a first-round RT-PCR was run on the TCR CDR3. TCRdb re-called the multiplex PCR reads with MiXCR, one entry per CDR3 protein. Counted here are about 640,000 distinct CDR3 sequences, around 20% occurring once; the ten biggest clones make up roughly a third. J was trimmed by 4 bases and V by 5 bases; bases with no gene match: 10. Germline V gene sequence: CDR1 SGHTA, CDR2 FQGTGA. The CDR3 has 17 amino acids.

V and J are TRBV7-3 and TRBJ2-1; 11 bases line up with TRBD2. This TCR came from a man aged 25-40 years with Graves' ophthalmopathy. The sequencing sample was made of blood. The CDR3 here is CASSKLPGLADYNEQFF. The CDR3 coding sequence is TGTGCCAGCAGCAAACTCCCGGGACTAGCGGATTACAATGAGCAGTTCTTC.